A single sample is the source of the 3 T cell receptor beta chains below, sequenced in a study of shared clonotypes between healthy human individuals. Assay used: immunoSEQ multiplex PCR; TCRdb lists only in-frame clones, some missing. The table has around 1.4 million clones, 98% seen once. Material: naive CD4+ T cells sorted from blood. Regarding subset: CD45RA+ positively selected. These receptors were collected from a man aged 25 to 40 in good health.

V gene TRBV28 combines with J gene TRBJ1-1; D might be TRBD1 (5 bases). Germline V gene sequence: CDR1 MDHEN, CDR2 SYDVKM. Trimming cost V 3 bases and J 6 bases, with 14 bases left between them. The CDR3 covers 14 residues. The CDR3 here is CASSLGGLRAEAFF. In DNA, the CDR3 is TGTGCCAGCAGTTTGGGGGGACTACGGGCTGAAGCTTTCTTT.

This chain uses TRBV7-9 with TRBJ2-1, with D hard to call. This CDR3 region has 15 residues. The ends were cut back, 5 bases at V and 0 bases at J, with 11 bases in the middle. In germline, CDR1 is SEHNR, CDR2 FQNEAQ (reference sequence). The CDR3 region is CASSIQRSSYNEQFF. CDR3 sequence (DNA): TGTGCCAGCAGCATACAGCGAAGCTCCTACAATGAGCAGTTCTTC.

As DNA, the CDR3 is TGTGCCAGTAGTATGCAGGGTGGAAAACAGCCCCAGCATTTT. Its translation is CASSMQGGKQPQHF. The chain recombines TRBV19 with TRBJ1-5; possibly TRBD1 for D (5 bases). The CDR3 has 14 amino acids. The V gene's germline CDR1 is LNHDA and CDR2 SQIVND (reference sequence). The ends were cut back, 3 bases at V and 7 bases at J, with 13 bases in the middle.